This entry concerns a single T cell receptor (beta chain). Its antigen is not identified. This sample is part of a study of cytomegalovirus exposure and HLA in healthy donors. Study context: Ancestry clustering placed 81% of about 400 genotyped donors in the Caucasian-associated cluster. The study, taken as a whole, reports: In a later analysis, a genetic analysis reported fewer productive-TCR N-insertions in an Asian-associated ancestry cluster than the cohort average.

The PCR ran on 60 Vbeta and 13 Jbeta primers. The repertoire was sequenced with immunoSEQ multiplex PCR; TCRdb's copy has only in-frame clones and lacks some. The sample consists of some 180,000 clones, roughly 78% of them appearing once. Sequencing input: PBMCs. The TCR originated in a woman in her 30s in good health and CMV-seronegative.

As DNA, the CDR3 is TGTGCCTGGAGTGTACTCTCGATTGGAAGGGGGCTAGGAGAAAAACTGTTTTTT. Protein product: CAWSVLSIGRGLGEKLFF. This sequence joins TRBV30 and TRBJ1-4, with 7 bases matching TRBD1. Germline V gives CDR1 GTSNPN, CDR2 SVGIG (reference sequence). The CDR3 has 18 amino acids. V was pared by 0 bases and J by 8 bases, with 18 bases of the junction left unmatched. The full variable domain, completed using reference TRBV30 and TRBJ1-4, is SQTIHQWPATLVQPVGSPLSLECTVEGTSNPNLYWYRQAAGRGLQLLFYSVGIGQISSEVPQNLSASRPQDRQFILSSKKLLLSDSGFYLCAWSVLSIGRGLGEKLFFGSGTQLSVL.